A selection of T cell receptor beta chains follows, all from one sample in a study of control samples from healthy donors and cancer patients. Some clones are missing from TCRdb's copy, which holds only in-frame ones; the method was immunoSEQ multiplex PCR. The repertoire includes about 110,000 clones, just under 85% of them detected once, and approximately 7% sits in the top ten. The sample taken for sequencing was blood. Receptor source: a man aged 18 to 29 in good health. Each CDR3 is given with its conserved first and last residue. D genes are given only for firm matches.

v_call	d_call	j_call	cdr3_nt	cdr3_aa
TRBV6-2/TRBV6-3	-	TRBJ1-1	TGTGCCAGCAGTTTTACACCGAACACTGAAGCTTTCTTT	CASSFTPNTEAFF
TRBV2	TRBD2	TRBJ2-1	TGTGCCAGCATGTTGTTTCTGGCGGGGGGTCCGAGCTCCTACAATGAGCAGTTCTTC	CASMLFLAGGPSSYNEQFF
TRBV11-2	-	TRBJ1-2	TGTGCCAGCAGCTTATCCGGGACCCTACGAGAACAGACGAATGGCTACACCTTC	CASSLSGTLREQTNGYTF
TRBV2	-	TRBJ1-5	TGTGCCAGCAGTGCCGCCACAGGGTATCAGCCCCAGCATTTT	CASSAATGYQPQHF
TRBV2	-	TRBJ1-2	TGTGCCAGCAGTGACAACCCGGCCGGGGGTGATCTCTATGGCTACACCTTC	CASSDNPAGGDLYGYTF
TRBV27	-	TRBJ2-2	TGTGCCAGCAGTTTTAATTTGGCCGGGGAGCTGTTTTTT	CASSFNLAGELFF
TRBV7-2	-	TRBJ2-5	TGTGCCAGCAGCTCGGACAGACGCCCTATTCAAGAGACCCAGTACTTC	CASSSDRRPIQETQYF
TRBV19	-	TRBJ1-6	TGTGCCAGTAGTATAACTGTTACTTCACCCCTCCACTTT	CASSITVTSPLHF
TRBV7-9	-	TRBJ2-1	TGTGCCAGCAGCCGTGTCCGGGGGATGTCTAACAATGAGCAGTTCTTC	CASSRVRGMSNNEQFF
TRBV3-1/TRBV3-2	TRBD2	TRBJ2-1	TGTGCCAGCAGCCAACGGACTAGCCTTTCATATGAGCAGTTCTTC	CASSQRTSLSYEQFF
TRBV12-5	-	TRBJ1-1	TGTGCTAGTGGTCCGCCCCTGGGGTTGGTGAACACTGAAGCTTTCTTT	CASGPPLGLVNTEAFF
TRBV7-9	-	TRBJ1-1	TGTGCCAGCAGCTTAAGCACTGAAGCTTTCTTT	CASSLSTEAFF